The rows below give T cell receptor beta chains drawn from one sample of a study of T-cell memory formation after mild COVID-19. Using its own MiXCR run on the 5' RACE reads, TCRdb lists one record per CDR3 protein. The table lists over 12,000 distinct CDR3 sequences, 20% to 25% of them singletons. The sequencing input was PBMCs or a T cell subset sorted from them (not recorded which). These receptors were taken from a young man who had mild COVID-19 (a few samples of this study predate the infection). Cell type and time point are not known. The CDR3 runs from the conserved cysteine through the conserved F or W. Each record gives: clone size, V gene, J gene, D gene, CDR3 protein, CDR3 DNA. The D gene is left open where the match is weak. A clone size is listed for some rows: how often the clone was seen (once, few, many), or a class if it is expanded.

clone_size: NA; v_call: TRBV5-1; j_call: TRBJ2-1; d_call: TRBD1; cdr3_aa: CASSLGTEGSNEQFF; cdr3_nt: TGCGCCAGCAGCTTAGGGACAGAGGGTTCCAATGAGCAGTTCTTC
clone_size: many; v_call: TRBV4-1; j_call: TRBJ2-3; d_call: TRBD2; cdr3_aa: CASSQIAGGSSTDTQYF; cdr3_nt: TGCGCCAGCAGCCAAATAGCGGGGGGAAGTAGCACAGATACGCAGTATTTT
clone_size: many; v_call: TRBV20-1; j_call: TRBJ2-7; d_call: NA; cdr3_aa: CSARDRRDGVYEQYF; cdr3_nt: TGCAGTGCTAGAGATCGCAGGGATGGGGTCTACGAGCAGTACTTC
clone_size: many; v_call: TRBV5-1; j_call: TRBJ1-2; d_call: TRBD1; cdr3_aa: CASSLTGANYGYTF; cdr3_nt: TGCGCCAGCAGCTTGACAGGGGCGAACTATGGCTACACCTTC
clone_size: many; v_call: TRBV4-1; j_call: TRBJ2-3; d_call: NA; cdr3_aa: CASSQGPDTDTQYF; cdr3_nt: TGCGCCAGCAGCCAAGGGCCAGACACAGATACGCAGTATTTT
clone_size: few; v_call: TRBV9; j_call: TRBJ2-1; d_call: NA; cdr3_aa: CASSGPGHLYNEQFF; cdr3_nt: TGTGCCAGCAGCGGTCCGGGACACCTTTACAATGAGCAGTTCTTC
clone_size: few; v_call: TRBV5-5; j_call: TRBJ1-1; d_call: NA; cdr3_aa: CASSPPNPEAFF; cdr3_nt: TGTGCCAGCAGCCCACCGAACCCTGAAGCTTTCTTT
clone_size: NA; v_call: TRBV9; j_call: TRBJ2-3; d_call: NA; cdr3_aa: CASSVASQADTQYF; cdr3_nt: TGTGCCAGCAGCGTAGCTAGCCAGGCAGATACGCAGTATTTT
clone_size: once; v_call: TRBV11-2; j_call: TRBJ2-1; d_call: NA; cdr3_aa: CASSLDWASGGGRFF; cdr3_nt: TGTGCCAGCAGCTTGGATTGGGCTAGCGGAGGGGGTAGGTTCTTC
clone_size: many; v_call: TRBV7-2; j_call: TRBJ2-5; d_call: NA; cdr3_aa: CASSGGETQYF; cdr3_nt: TGTGCCAGCAGCGGGGGGGAGACCCAGTACTTC
clone_size: few; v_call: TRBV20-1; j_call: TRBJ2-3; d_call: TRBD1; cdr3_aa: CSARLPGGVGDTQYF; cdr3_nt: TGCAGTGCTAGACTGCCAGGGGGCGTAGGGGATACGCAGTATTTT
clone_size: many; v_call: TRBV5-1; j_call: TRBJ1-5; d_call: NA; cdr3_aa: CASSLSQYSNQPQHF; cdr3_nt: TGCGCCAGCAGCTTGAGTCAGTATAGCAATCAGCCCCAGCATTTT
clone_size: NA; v_call: TRBV6-2/TRBV6-3; j_call: TRBJ2-1; d_call: NA; cdr3_aa: CASSYLGQNEQFF; cdr3_nt: TGTGCCAGCAGTTACCTGGGGCAGAATGAGCAGTTCTTC
clone_size: NA; v_call: TRBV4-1; j_call: TRBJ2-3; d_call: NA; cdr3_aa: CASSPYPTGRVVDTQYF; cdr3_nt: TGCGCCAGCAGCCCGTATCCGACAGGGAGGGTGGTGGATACGCAGTATTTT
clone_size: NA; v_call: TRBV6-2/TRBV6-3; j_call: TRBJ2-2; d_call: NA; cdr3_aa: CASSQPYVNTGELFF; cdr3_nt: TGTGCCAGCAGCCAACCTTACGTGAACACCGGGGAGCTGTTTTTT
clone_size: medium-sized; v_call: TRBV7-2; j_call: TRBJ2-5; d_call: NA; cdr3_aa: CASSPRPRGKETQYF; cdr3_nt: TGTGCCAGCAGCCCCCGCCCGAGAGGGAAAGAGACCCAGTACTTC
clone_size: many; v_call: TRBV7-8; j_call: TRBJ2-1; d_call: NA; cdr3_aa: CASSLDLGLPAYNEQFF; cdr3_nt: TGTGCCAGCAGCTTAGATCTGGGTCTGCCAGCCTACAATGAGCAGTTCTTC
clone_size: NA; v_call: TRBV5-4; j_call: TRBJ2-5; d_call: NA; cdr3_aa: CASSPYSRPREETQYF; cdr3_nt: TGTGCCAGCAGCCCCTACTCCCGACCTAGGGAGGAGACCCAGTACTTC
clone_size: many; v_call: TRBV9; j_call: TRBJ1-3; d_call: NA; cdr3_aa: CASSAPSAPIYF; cdr3_nt: TGTGCCAGCAGCGCCCCGAGCGCCCCCATATATTTT
clone_size: many; v_call: TRBV4-1; j_call: TRBJ1-1; d_call: TRBD1; cdr3_aa: CASSRLGQVNTEAFF; cdr3_nt: TGCGCCAGCAGCCGCCTGGGACAGGTGAACACTGAAGCTTTCTTT
clone_size: many; v_call: TRBV29-1; j_call: TRBJ2-3; d_call: NA; cdr3_aa: CSVEDFRLAPNTDTQYF; cdr3_nt: TGCAGCGTTGAAGATTTTAGGCTTGCTCCGAACACAGATACGCAGTATTTT
clone_size: many; v_call: TRBV15; j_call: TRBJ2-2; d_call: TRBD2; cdr3_aa: CATSRGLLLAGYTGELFF; cdr3_nt: TGTGCCACCAGCAGGGGCTTATTACTAGCGGGGTACACCGGGGAGCTGTTTTTT
clone_size: many; v_call: TRBV7-9; j_call: TRBJ2-5; d_call: TRBD1; cdr3_aa: CASSPGTGVVETQYF; cdr3_nt: TGTGCCAGCAGCCCCGGGACAGGGGTTGTGGAGACCCAGTACTTC
clone_size: NA; v_call: TRBV28; j_call: TRBJ2-3; d_call: TRBD1; cdr3_aa: CASSLYWTGEDTQYF; cdr3_nt: TGTGCCAGCAGTTTATACTGGACAGGGGAAGATACGCAGTATTTT
clone_size: NA; v_call: TRBV7-6; j_call: TRBJ2-5; d_call: TRBD1; cdr3_aa: CASGRGHQETQYF; cdr3_nt: TGTGCCAGCGGAAGGGGGCATCAAGAGACCCAGTACTTC
clone_size: many; v_call: TRBV20-1; j_call: TRBJ2-1; d_call: TRBD1; cdr3_aa: CSATQDRGLVDEQFF; cdr3_nt: TGCAGTGCTACCCAGGACAGGGGGCTTGTCGATGAGCAGTTCTTC
clone_size: medium-sized; v_call: TRBV10-3; j_call: TRBJ2-7; d_call: NA; cdr3_aa: CAISGLFGGDEQYF; cdr3_nt: TGTGCCATCAGTGGACTTTTTGGAGGGGACGAGCAGTACTTC
clone_size: many; v_call: TRBV6-5; j_call: TRBJ2-7; d_call: NA; cdr3_aa: CASSYLYEQYF; cdr3_nt: TGTGCCAGCAGTTACCTCTACGAGCAGTACTTC
clone_size: NA; v_call: TRBV30; j_call: TRBJ2-7; d_call: NA; cdr3_aa: CAWSFMVQEQYF; cdr3_nt: TGTGCCTGGAGTTTTATGGTGCAGGAGCAGTACTTC
clone_size: many; v_call: TRBV6-5; j_call: TRBJ2-7; d_call: NA; cdr3_aa: CASSYSLEAGSYEQYF; cdr3_nt: TGTGCCAGCAGTTACTCGTTGGAGGCCGGCTCCTACGAGCAGTACTTC
clone_size: many; v_call: TRBV12-3/TRBV12-4; j_call: TRBJ2-7; d_call: NA; cdr3_aa: CASSLAQGASYEQYF; cdr3_nt: TGTGCCAGCAGTTTAGCGCAGGGCGCCTCCTACGAGCAGTACTTC
clone_size: many; v_call: TRBV29-1; j_call: TRBJ2-2; d_call: NA; cdr3_aa: CSVGRGGELFF; cdr3_nt: TGCAGCGTGGGTAGAGGCGGGGAGCTGTTTTTT
clone_size: many; v_call: TRBV7-2; j_call: TRBJ1-5; d_call: NA; cdr3_aa: CASSPKQGDEVFYSNQPQHF; cdr3_nt: TGTGCCAGCAGCCCCAAGCAGGGAGATGAGGTTTTCTATAGCAATCAGCCCCAGCATTTT
clone_size: many; v_call: TRBV25-1; j_call: TRBJ2-1; d_call: NA; cdr3_aa: CASSDLDSRQGGYNEQFF; cdr3_nt: TGTGCCAGCAGTGATCTGGACAGCCGCCAGGGCGGCTACAATGAGCAGTTCTTC
clone_size: NA; v_call: TRBV19; j_call: TRBJ1-1; d_call: NA; cdr3_aa: CASTLRMNTEAFF; cdr3_nt: TGTGCCAGTACGCTCAGAATGAACACTGAAGCTTTCTTT
clone_size: few; v_call: TRBV4-1; j_call: TRBJ1-1; d_call: NA; cdr3_aa: CASSQEESGFTNTEAFF; cdr3_nt: TGCGCCAGCAGCCAAGAAGAGTCCGGCTTTACGAACACTGAAGCTTTCTTT
clone_size: many; v_call: TRBV27; j_call: TRBJ2-4; d_call: NA; cdr3_aa: CASKGPGVNIQYF; cdr3_nt: TGTGCCAGCAAGGGGCCGGGGGTAAACATTCAGTACTTC
clone_size: many; v_call: TRBV5-1; j_call: TRBJ2-3; d_call: NA; cdr3_aa: CASSETSTDTQYF; cdr3_nt: TGCGCCAGCAGCGAGACTAGCACAGATACGCAGTATTTT
clone_size: many; v_call: TRBV7-6; j_call: TRBJ2-3; d_call: NA; cdr3_aa: CASSLGGYSTDTQYF; cdr3_nt: TGTGCCAGCAGCTTAGGGGGGTACAGCACAGATACGCAGTATTTT
clone_size: few; v_call: TRBV2; j_call: TRBJ2-5; d_call: NA; cdr3_aa: CASSKPWTDQETQYF; cdr3_nt: TGTGCCAGCAGTAAACCCTGGACTGACCAAGAGACCCAGTACTTC
clone_size: many; v_call: TRBV5-5; j_call: TRBJ2-1; d_call: NA; cdr3_aa: CASSRWENEQFF; cdr3_nt: TGTGCCAGCAGCCGGTGGGAGAATGAGCAGTTCTTC